This T cell receptor beta chain was observed in a study of T cell changes during pregnancy in multiple sclerosis. Clones were read by immunoSEQ multiplex PCR, and TCRdb kept only the in-frame ones, dropping some. The sample gives about 60,000 clones, approximately 90% of which show up once; 0.76% is in the top ten. This clone showed up just once. After removal of 3 bases from V and 3 bases from J, the junction contained 3 bases not matched to a gene. Germline CDR1 reads SEHNR; CDR2 reads FQNEAQ (reference sequence). The CDR3 consists of 15 residues. The receptor was isolated from a female donor with multiple sclerosis, enrolled in a pregnancy study. This material consisted of CD4+ T cells from peripheral blood mononuclear cells, taken in the first trimester of pregnancy. The chain uses TRBV7-9 and TRBJ1-5; 9 positions agree with TRBD1. The CDR3 region has the DNA TGTGCCAGCAGCTTGGGGACAGGGCTCAATCAGCCCCAGCATTTT. It codes for CASSLGTGLNQPQHF.